Listed below are T cell receptor beta chains from one sample, sequenced in a study of beta chain features in type 1 diabetes. Data came from immunoSEQ multiplex PCR; TCRdb stores just in-frame clones and leaves some out. The table has about 140,000 clones, less than 9% seen once. The sample comprised central memory CD4+ T cells from blood. Receptors were obtained from a young woman in good health. Each CDR3 is given with its conserved first and last residue.

V	J	CDR3
TRBV7-2	TRBJ1-2	CASSLDSGTGIGSYTF
TRBV27	TRBJ1-1	CASSGNRDTEAFF
TRBV28	TRBJ1-2	CASTPTVNYGYTF
TRBV7-6	TRBJ2-7	CASSLQTGTGAYEQYF
TRBV7-2	TRBJ2-7	CASSPGSMREQYF
TRBV5-4	TRBJ2-5	CASSVGAYQETQYF
TRBV9	TRBJ2-3	CASSLGTSGSTDTQYF
TRBV7-2	TRBJ2-7	CASSFRGTFYEQYF
TRBV27	TRBJ2-7	CASRGYKDRGYEQYF
TRBV23-1	TRBJ1-1	CASSRTGDTEAFF
TRBV18	TRBJ1-2	CASSTEGQANYGYTF
TRBV7-9	TRBJ1-1	CASSSGQGHTEAFF
TRBV5-4	TRBJ1-5	CASSQELSRNQPQHF
TRBV4-3	TRBJ2-2	CASSHIDRNTGELFF
TRBV18	TRBJ2-1	CASSPRLAGVRAQSYNEQFF
TRBV19	TRBJ1-1	CASSTGRGGTEAFF
TRBV6-5	TRBJ1-2	CATKRTGPSYGYTF
TRBV7-9	TRBJ2-3	CASGPGHASTDTQYF
TRBV7-9	TRBJ2-2	CASSSSNRENTGELFF
TRBV4-3	TRBJ2-5	CASSQGDILQETQYF
TRBV13	TRBJ2-1	CASSIRTSGSSVVHEQFF
TRBV5-1	TRBJ2-5	CASSPTGAKQETQYF
TRBV30	TRBJ2-7	CAWQDGTSVVEQYF
TRBV19	TRBJ2-3	CASSPTGVADTQYF
TRBV29-1	TRBJ1-1	CSVRAYGQENTEAFF
TRBV9	TRBJ2-5	CASSVASSGMLETQYF
TRBV6-6	TRBJ1-1	CASSYTGGKNTEAFF
TRBV25-1	TRBJ1-1	CASTQNPFTEAFF
TRBV4-2	TRBJ1-4	CASSQEVAVTNEKLFF
TRBV5-1	TRBJ2-2	CASRLAGGTGELFF
TRBV11-2	TRBJ2-2	CASSLRLAGGPMTGELFF
TRBV6-4	TRBJ2-1	CASYPSGSRYNEQFF
TRBV13	TRBJ2-5	CASSLRETQYF
TRBV7-9	TRBJ2-5	CASSRTGGVETQYF
TRBV7-8	TRBJ1-5	CASSLLADYSNQPQHF
TRBV6-5	TRBJ1-1	CAISEGTGTEAFF
TRBV28	TRBJ2-7	CASSDPGTGERNF
TRBV11-2	TRBJ2-5	CASSALGQEQETQYF